What follows are 11 T cell receptor beta chains derived from one specimen sequenced in a study of cytomegalovirus exposure and HLA in healthy donors. The primer mix had 60 Vbeta and 13 Jbeta primers. Using immunoSEQ multiplex PCR, the repertoire was profiled, and TCRdb retains in-frame clones only, with some absent. The table lists around 130,000 clones, under 90% of them singletons. Sequenced sample: PBMCs. The receptors here all came from a middle-aged woman in good health and CMV-seronegative.

V gene TRBV11-2 combines with J gene TRBJ2-1, with 9 bases aligning to TRBD2. Germline CDR1 is SGHAT and CDR2 is FQNNGV. This CDR3 comprises 16 residues. V lost 0 bases and J lost 3; bases outside the gene matches: 3. The chain's CDR3 is CASSLEGAGGYNEQFF. In nucleotides, the CDR3 is TGTGCCAGCAGCTTAGAGGGAGCGGGGGGCTACAATGAGCAGTTCTTC.

The rearrangement uses TRBV5-4 and TRBJ2-1; TRBD1 is a possible D gene (6 bases). The CDR3 consists of 15 residues. Germline lookup yields CDR1 SGHNT and CDR2 YYREEE (reference sequence). V was trimmed by 4 bases and J by 2 bases, leaving 13 bases between them. The CDR3 region has the DNA TGTGCCAGCAGCCACACAGGGATTGCCTACAATGAGCAGTTCTTC. Translating it yields CASSHTGIAYNEQFF.

V and J are TRBV7-2 and TRBJ2-7; 8 bases line up with TRBD2. CDR3 length equals 15 residues. Per the germline V gene, CDR1 is SGHTA and CDR2 is FQGNSA. V dropped 4 bases and J dropped 2; count of bases not matched to a gene: 7. DNA for the CDR3: TGTGCCAGCAGCTCACGCGCGGGAGGCCCCTACGAGCAGTACTTC. Its translation is CASSSRAGGPYEQYF.

The gene calls are TRBV25-1 and TRBJ2-1, with a weak D call TRBD1 (6 bases). Germline assignment: CDR1 MGHDK and CDR2 SYGVNS. Trimming pared 9 bases from V and 12 bases from J, leaving 21 bases between. CDR3 size: 13 residues. The CDR3 region is CASSVGTPKGQFF. The CDR3 region has the DNA TGTGCCAGTAGCGTCGGGACACCCAAGGGGCAGTTCTTC.

V gene TRBV18 combines with J gene TRBJ1-3; the D is unclear. Trimming stripped 0 bases from V and 2 bases from J, with 8 bases between. This CDR3 comprises 15 residues. Germline CDR1 reads KGHSH; CDR2 reads LQKENI. In nucleotides, the CDR3 is TGTGCCAGCTCACCACCGGGCAGACCTGGAAACACCATATATTTT. Translated: CASSPPGRPGNTIYF.

The rearrangement links TRBV10-2 to TRBJ2-2; 7 nucleotides agree with TRBD2. CDR1 and CDR2 (germline): WSHSY, SAAADI. V lost 6 bases, J lost 3 bases, and 1 base stayed unmatched. The CDR3 contains 13 residues. CDR3 nucleotides: TGCGCCAGCAGGGGGGGGGACACCGGGGAGCTGTTTTTT. This translates into CASRGGDTGELFF.

This chain links TRBV7-2 with TRBJ1-2; no reliable D call. The germline CDR1 and CDR2 sequences are SGHTA and FQGNSA. This CDR3 comprises 13 residues. Trimming removed 5 bases from V and 3 bases from J, with 10 bases in between. CDR3 nucleotides: TGTGCCAGCAGCCCCACGCTATACTATGGCTACACCTTC. Amino acid sequence: CASSPTLYYGYTF. Together with reference TRBV7-2 and TRBJ1-2, the CDR3 gives the full variable domain: GAGVSQSPSNKVTEKGKDVELRCDPISGHTALYWYRQSLGQGLEFLIYFQGNSAPDKSGLPSDRFSAERTGGSVSTLTIQRTQQEDSAVYLCASSPTLYYGYTFGSGTRLTVV.

The chain uses TRBV21-1 and TRBJ1-1. TRBV21-1 is described as a pseudogene. The CDR3 is made up of 15 amino acids. CDR3 sequence reads: CASSKLEGTNTEAFF. The DNA for the CDR3 is TGTGCCAGCAGCAAGTTAGAGGGCACGAACACTGAAGCTTTCTTT.

CDR3 amino acids: CASSVRAGFLEQETQYF. CDR3 in DNA: TGTGCCAGCAGTGTTCGGGCGGGATTTTTAGAACAAGAGACCCAGTACTTC. The rearrangement uses TRBV28 and TRBJ2-5; D might be TRBD2 (6 bases). Germline V gene lookup returns CDR1 MDHEN and CDR2 SYDVKM. V was pared by 5 bases and J by 2 bases, with 21 bases between. The CDR3 is 17 residues long.

The chain is built from TRBV28 and TRBJ1-1; no definite D call. CDR3 size: 11 residues. Germline V gives CDR1 MDHEN, CDR2 SYDVKM. V lost 6 bases and J 4 bases, leaving 6 bases between the germline ends. CDR3 coding DNA: TGTGCCAGCAGAGCGGGCACTGAAGCTTTCTTT. Its translation is CASRAGTEAFF.

This chain joins TRBV7-9 and TRBJ1-2; D uncertain. The V end was cut by 1 base, the J end by 2 bases, with 8 bases between. Germline CDR1 is SEHNR and CDR2 is FQNEAQ (reference sequence). The CDR3 has 14 residues. The CDR3 sequence is CASSLEARNYGYTF. The CDR3 DNA sequence: TGTGCCAGCAGCTTAGAAGCCAGGAACTATGGCTACACCTTC.